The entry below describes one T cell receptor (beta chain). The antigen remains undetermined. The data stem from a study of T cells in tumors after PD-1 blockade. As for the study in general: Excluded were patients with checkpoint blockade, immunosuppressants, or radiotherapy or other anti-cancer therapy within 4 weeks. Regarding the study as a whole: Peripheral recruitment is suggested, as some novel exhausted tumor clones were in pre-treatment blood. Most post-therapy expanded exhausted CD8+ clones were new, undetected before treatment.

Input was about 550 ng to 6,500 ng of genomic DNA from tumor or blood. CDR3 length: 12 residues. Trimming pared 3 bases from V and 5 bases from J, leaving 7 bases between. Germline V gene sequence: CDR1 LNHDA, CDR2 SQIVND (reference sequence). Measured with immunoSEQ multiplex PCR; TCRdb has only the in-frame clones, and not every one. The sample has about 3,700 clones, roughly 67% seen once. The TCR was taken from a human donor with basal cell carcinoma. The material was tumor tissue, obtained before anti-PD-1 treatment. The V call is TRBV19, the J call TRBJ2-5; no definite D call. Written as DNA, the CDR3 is TGTGCCAGTAGTATGAGCCTTGAGACCCAGTACTTC. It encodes CASSMSLETQYF.